A single TCR beta chain is shown here with its context. TCRdb's table, derived via immunoSEQ multiplex PCR, lists solely in-frame clones and lacks some. Of about 280,000 clones listed, around 93% are singletons. This sample was included in a study of blood T cell repertoires in COVID-19. Study overall: PBMCs, B-cell-depleted T cells, or T cells provided the cDNA or gDNA that made up the material.

There are 15 residues in the CDR3. CDR1 and CDR2 (germline): ENHRY, SYGVKD. Trimming cost V 3 bases and J 5 bases, with 14 bases left between them. The chain is built from TRBV10-3 and TRBJ2-1, with a possible D match to TRBD1 (5 bases). The sample was PBMCs or T cells enriched from blood (not recorded which). This TCR came from a man aged 40-49 years who had been exposed to COVID-19. CDR3 region: CAISDRQFSNNEQFF. Here the CDR3 DNA reads TGTGCCATCAGTGACAGACAGTTTAGTAACAATGAGCAGTTCTTC.